Below, one T cell receptor beta chain is given with its context. What it binds is unknown. All TRB cDNA libraries came from 5' RACE performed with UMI labels. Each CDR3 protein gets one entry in TCRdb, which reprocessed the 5' RACE reads and gives no DNA. The listing contains tens of thousands of distinct CDR3 sequences. This record comes from a study of CXCR3-negative and CXCR3-positive naive CD8 T cells. Study-wide findings and caveats: CXCR3-positive naive cells had more hydrophobic TRB CDR3s than CXCR3-negative naive cells.

Naive CD8+ T cells displayed a CD45RO-CCR7+CD27+CD95- phenotype. Germline CDR1 and CDR2: SGHDN and FVKESK. The CDR3 covers 15 residues. The V gene is TRBV14, the J gene TRBJ1-3. The sample was naive CXCR3+ CD8+ T cells from blood. The subset here: CD45RO-CCR7+CD27+CD95- naive CD8+ T cells expressing CXCR3 (TNR3+). This sequence originates from a human donor in good health. Some clones in this sample may be carry-over from other donors' samples. The chain's CDR3 is CASSQDLGSGNTIYF.